These 17 T cell receptor beta chains were all obtained from the same sample, sequenced in a study of Ad26.COV2.S vaccination and SARS-CoV-2 variants. The table came from immunoSEQ multiplex PCR; TCRdb's copy has only in-frame clones and leaves some out. The sample has approximately 250,000 clones, around 88% seen once. Treatment here: 15 to 20 received Ad26.COV2.S at low or high dose, single or two shots; 5 received placebo; per-sample allocation not given. It was on day 63 after the first vaccine or placebo injection that samples were taken. The sample consisted of peripheral blood, taken in a trial of Ad26.COV2.S vaccine versus placebo. The receptors stem from a person aged 18-65 years who received the Ad26.COV2.S COVID-19 vaccine or a placebo.

The chain uses TRBV5-1 and TRBJ2-2; possible D gene TRBD2, 5 bases. The CDR3 sequence is 16 residues long. Looked up from germline, CDR1 is SGHRS and CDR2 is YFSETQ. V shed 4 bases and J shed 8 bases, with 21 bases lying between them. The CDR3 nucleotides are TGCGCCAGCAGCCCGAGCGGAGGAGTTTTTGGGGGGGAGCTGTTTTTT. Protein product: CASSPSGGVFGGELFF.

The chain employs TRBV30 and TRBJ2-5; TRBD2 might be the D (6 bases). CDR1 GTSNPN and CDR2 SVGIG come from the germline V gene (reference sequence). The V end was cut by 0 bases, the J end by 5 bases, with 7 bases between. The CDR3 spans 12 residues. CDR3 region: CAWSVSGETQYF. In nucleotides, the CDR3 is TGTGCCTGGAGTGTCAGCGGGGAGACCCAGTACTTC. Filled out from reference TRBV30 and TRBJ2-5, the complete variable domain reads SQTIHQWPATLVQPVGSPLSLECTVEGTSNPNLYWYRQAAGRGLQLLFYSVGIGQISSEVPQNLSASRPQDRQFILSSKKLLLSDSGFYLCAWSVSGETQYFGPGTRLLVL.

This clone was seen only a few times. J is TRBJ2-2 and V is TRBV19; no definite D call. Between the trimmed V and J ends, which lost 1 base and 2 bases, there was a span of 11 bases. The CDR3 spans 16 residues. The germline CDR1 and CDR2 sequences are LNHDA and SQIVND (reference sequence). The CDR3 reads CASSIGVYVNTGELFF. CDR3 coding DNA: TGTGCCAGTAGTATAGGTGTGTACGTCAACACCGGGGAGCTGTTTTTT.

The chain is built from TRBV2 and TRBJ2-1; 9 bases map to TRBD1. The CDR3 extends over 18 amino acids. Germline CDR1 reads SNHLY; CDR2 reads FYNNEI. With V trimmed by 8 bases and J by 8 bases, 22 bases remained unmatched. The CDR3 protein is CASYTPPEPGTGMDEQFF. CDR3 DNA sequence: TGTGCCAGCTACACGCCGCCCGAACCCGGGACAGGGATGGATGAGCAGTTCTTC.

This clone occurred once. This chain uses TRBV9 with TRBJ2-5; 11 bases agree with TRBD2. The CDR3 contains 14 residues. V was clipped by 3 bases and J by 5 bases; unmatched bases: 3. The germline gives CDR1 SGDLS, CDR2 YYNGEE. CDR3 residues: CASSETSGKETQYF. The CDR3 DNA reads TGTGCCAGCAGCGAGACTAGCGGGAAGGAGACCCAGTACTTC.

This clone was counted a single time. The rearrangement joins TRBV5-1 to TRBJ2-7; 8 positions match TRBD1. V lost 3 bases and J lost 5; bases outside the gene matches: 10. Per germline, CDR1 SGHRS and CDR2 YFSETQ. The CDR3 extends over 15 amino acids. The DNA for the CDR3 is TGCGCCAGCAGCTCGAGGACAGGGACGTTGAACGAGCAGTACTTC. This translates into CASSSRTGTLNEQYF.

The rearrangement links TRBV30 to TRBJ2-1; 8 bases fit TRBD2. The CDR3 totals 16 residues. V lost 4 bases and J lost 6; bases outside the gene matches: 14. From germline, CDR1 is GTSNPN and CDR2 SVGIG (reference sequence). CDR3 residues: CAWTRPTGGFFNEQFF. The DNA of the CDR3 is TGTGCCTGGACGAGACCAACGGGGGGGTTTTTCAATGAGCAGTTCTTC.

The rearrangement links TRBV6-6 to TRBJ2-7, with no clear D. The germline V and J ends were trimmed by 6 bases and 2 bases, with 8 bases remaining between them. Germline V lookup: CDR1 MNHNY, CDR2 SVGAGI (reference sequence). CDR3 length: 12 amino acids. CDR3 in amino acids: CASRLAAYEQYF. CDR3 DNA sequence: TGTGCCAGCAGGTTGGCTGCCTACGAGCAGTACTTC.

V usage is TRBV24-1 and J usage is TRBJ2-3; 7 nucleotides line up with TRBD2. Per the germline V gene, CDR1 is KGHDR and CDR2 is SFDVKD. This CDR3 has 18 amino acids. V gave up 7 bases and J gave up 2 bases; unmatched junction bases: 17. The CDR3 region is CATSDTGWSGTYTDTQYF. The CDR3, as DNA: TGTGCCACCAGCGATACAGGATGGAGCGGGACTTACACAGATACGCAGTATTTT.

This chain uses TRBV2 with TRBJ1-2; D remains unclear. The CDR3 totals 12 residues. Trimming shortened V by 6 bases and J by 4 bases, and 9 bases separated the two germline ends. CDR1 SNHLY and CDR2 FYNNEI come from the germline V gene. CDR3 DNA sequence: TGTGCCAGCAGGCTCGGTTCCTATGGCTACACCTTC. This translates into CASRLGSYGYTF.

V and J are TRBV30 and TRBJ2-3; the D gene is possibly TRBD2 (6 bases). The CDR3 is 11 residues long. The V and J ends lost 1 base and 9 bases respectively, with 8 bases between them. Germline V gene data show CDR1 as GTSNPN and CDR2 as SVGIG (reference sequence). The CDR3 sequence is CAWSGLETQYF. DNA of the CDR3: TGTGCCTGGAGTGGACTAGAAACGCAGTATTTT.

The chain carries TRBV7-9 and TRBJ2-1; tentatively, D is TRBD1 (6 bases). In germline, CDR1 is SEHNR, CDR2 FQNEAQ (reference sequence). V was shortened by 1 base and J by 10 bases, with 17 bases between the two germline ends. CDR3 length: 15 amino acids. CDR3: CASSLVVAGAREQFF. In DNA, the CDR3 is TGTGCCAGCAGCTTAGTTGTAGCAGGGGCACGCGAGCAGTTCTTC.

CDR3 sequence reads: CASSFQGAGYEQYF. The CDR3 nucleotides read TGTGCCAGCAGCTTCCAGGGGGCTGGGTACGAGCAGTACTTC. This chain uses TRBV7-8 with TRBJ2-7; 8 bases map to TRBD1. This CDR3 is built from 14 residues. V dropped 3 bases and J dropped 4; count of bases not matched to a gene: 5. Per the germline V gene, CDR1 is SGHVS and CDR2 is FQNEAQ.

This clone has more than one count but fewer than ten. This chain uses TRBV7-9 with TRBJ1-6, with D possibly TRBD1 on 6 matching bases. The CDR3 is 14 amino acids. Trimming left V 10 bases short and J 7 bases short, with 17 bases between. Per the germline V gene, CDR1 is SEHNR and CDR2 is FQNEAQ (reference sequence). CDR3 sequence reads: CAISGGGPNSPLHF. CDR3 nucleotides: TGTGCCATTTCGGGGGGCGGGCCCAATTCACCCCTCCACTTT.

The chain combines TRBV5-5 with TRBJ1-5; perhaps TRBD1 as D (5 bases). Germline V gene sequence: CDR1 SGHKS, CDR2 YYEKEE (reference sequence). The CDR3 sequence is 15 residues long. The germline V and J ends were trimmed by 0 bases and 3 bases, with 10 bases remaining between them. The CDR3 spells CASSLGRGTNQPQHF. The CDR3 nucleotides are TGTGCCAGCAGCTTGGGGAGGGGAACCAATCAGCCCCAGCATTTT.

The V gene is TRBV7-2, the J gene TRBJ2-1; TRBD1 matches 10 bases. With V trimmed by 6 bases and J by 7 bases, 6 bases remained unmatched. This CDR3 contains 14 residues. From germline, CDR1 is SGHTA and CDR2 FQGNSA. CDR3 loop: CASRPGQGPNEQFF. The CDR3 DNA is TGTGCCAGCAGGCCGGGACAGGGGCCAAATGAGCAGTTCTTC. The full variable domain, in which reference TRBV7-2 and TRBJ2-1 provide the parts outside the CDR3, is GAGVSQSPSNKVTEKGKDVELRCDPISGHTALYWYRQSLGQGLEFLIYFQGNSAPDKSGLPSDRFSAERTGGSVSTLTIQRTQQEDSAVYLCASRPGQGPNEQFFGPGTRLTVL.

This CDR3 is CASSPTGSGYGYTF. CDR3 bases: TGCGCCAGCAGCCCTACAGGGAGTGGCTATGGCTACACCTTC. The rearrangement joins TRBV4-1 to TRBJ1-2; possible D gene TRBD1, 6 bases. Germline CDR1 and CDR2: MGHRA and YSYEKL. This CDR3 is 14 amino acids long. V lost 4 bases to trimming and J lost 4 bases, with 13 bases between them.